The 10 T cell receptor beta chains below were found in one sample sequenced in a study of T cell clones after liver transplantation. Produced via immunoSEQ multiplex PCR; TCRdb's table is partial and in-frame only. The sample consists of about 45,000 clones, around 84% of them appearing once. The sequencing here drew on CD4+ T cells from blood, taken 24 months after liver transplant. The receptors come from a human patient who received a liver transplant. Among the T cells, some may be from the graft donor.

This chain joins TRBV19 and TRBJ2-7; 8 nucleotides match TRBD1. Germline lookup yields CDR1 LNHDA and CDR2 SQIVND (reference sequence). Trimming took 4 bases from V and 7 from J; bases not matched to a gene: 12. The CDR3 loop spans 15 amino acids. CDR3 amino acids: CASSTFGQGQGEQYF. CDR3 sequence (DNA): TGTGCCAGTAGTACGTTTGGACAGGGTCAGGGGGAGCAGTACTTC.

In this sample, this clone turned up once. The rearrangement links TRBV27 to TRBJ1-4; the D gene is possibly TRBD1 (5 bases). This CDR3 contains 16 residues. CDR1 is MNHEY and CDR2 is SMNVEV in the germline V gene (reference sequence). V dropped 5 bases and J dropped 4 bases, with 17 bases sitting between them. The CDR3 spells CASSLAGGRGNEKLFF. The CDR3 coding sequence is TGTGCCAGCAGTCTCGCCGGGGGTAGGGGTAATGAAAAACTGTTTTTT.

This clone was observed a single time. Other DNA sequences of this sample code for an identical CDR3. The gene calls are TRBV5-1 and TRBJ2-7, with TRBD2 identical over 8 bases. The CDR3 length is 16 residues. V was pared by 4 bases and J by 1 base, with 10 bases of the junction left unmatched. Per the germline V gene, CDR1 is SGHRS and CDR2 is YFSETQ. The CDR3 sequence is CASSPGLAGGSYEQYF. DNA of the CDR3: TGCGCCAGCAGCCCGGGCCTAGCGGGTGGATCCTACGAGCAGTACTTC.

The rearrangement uses TRBV5-6 and TRBJ1-4, with 10 bases lining up with TRBD1. CDR1 and CDR2 (germline): SGHDT, YYEEEE. The CDR3 runs 14 residues. V lost 4 bases and J lost 5; bases outside the gene matches: 2. The CDR3 DNA sequence: TGTGCCAGCAGCCGGACAGGGGGAAATGAAAAACTGTTTTTT. Its translation: CASSRTGGNEKLFF.

The V gene is TRBV6-1, the J gene TRBJ2-7; TRBD2 agrees at 8 bases. The germline V gene encodes CDR1 MNHNS and CDR2 SASEGT. V shed 7 bases and J 2 bases; nucleotides not matched to a gene: 7. The CDR3 is made up of 14 amino acids. CDR3 DNA: TGTGCCAGCACCCCCGGGAGGGGAGCCTACGAGCAGTACTTC. Translated, it gives CASTPGRGAYEQYF.

J is TRBJ2-3 and V is TRBV4-1; D perhaps matches TRBD1 (6 bases). CDR3 size: 14 residues. V lost 3 bases and J lost 1, with 8 bases in between. The germline gives CDR1 MGHRA, CDR2 YSYEKL. CDR3 nucleotides: TGCGCCAGCAGCCAGGGACACGGCACAGATACGCAGTATTTT. Encoded protein: CASSQGHGTDTQYF.

In nucleotides, the CDR3 is TGTGCCAGCAGTCACCCGGGCCCCACGGAGGAGCAGTACTTC. It is translated as CASSHPGPTEEQYF. This chain connects TRBV7-9 to TRBJ2-7, with D uncertain. The V gene lost 6 bases and the J gene lost 7 bases, with 19 bases spanning the gap. The CDR3 length is 14 residues. Germline CDR1 SEHNR, CDR2 FQNEAQ (reference sequence). Filled out from reference TRBV7-9 and TRBJ2-7, the complete variable domain reads DTGVSQNPRHKITKRGQNVTFRCDPISEHNRLYWYRQTLGQGPEFLTYFQNEAQLEKSRLLSDRFSAERPKGSFSTLEIQRTEQGDSAMYLCASSHPGPTEEQYFGPGTRLTVT.

This rearrangement joins TRBV28 to TRBJ2-3; D may be TRBD2 (5 bases). The CDR3 totals 13 residues. Germline lookup yields CDR1 MDHEN and CDR2 SYDVKM. Between the trimmed V and J ends, which lost 5 bases and 1 base, there was a span of 7 bases. The CDR3 nucleotides read TGTGCCAGCAGTCCGAGGGGCACAGATACGCAGTATTTT. Encoded protein: CASSPRGTDTQYF. The whole variable domain, filled in from reference TRBV28 and TRBJ2-3, reads DVKVTQSSRYLVKRTGEKVFLECVQDMDHENMFWYRQDPGLGLRLIYFSYDVKMKEKGDIPEGYSVSREKKERFSLILESASTNQTSMYLCASSPRGTDTQYFGPGTRLTVL.

This clone was counted only a few times. The chain combines TRBV5-4 with TRBJ1-6; the D gene is possibly TRBD1 (6 bases). Germline CDR1 is SGHNT and CDR2 is YYREEE (reference sequence). V was cut by 5 bases and J by 5 bases, with 17 bases left in between. The CDR3 spans 16 residues. The CDR3 reads CASRWGGTNNNSPLHF. DNA for the CDR3: TGTGCCAGCAGATGGGGTGGGACAAATAATAATTCACCCCTCCACTTT. The whole variable domain, remainder taken from reference TRBV5-4 and TRBJ1-6, is ETGVTQSPTHLIKTRGQQVTLRCSSQSGHNTVSWYQQALGQGPQFIFQYYREEENGRGNFPPRFSGLQFPNYSSELNVNALELDDSALYLCASRWGGTNNNSPLHFGNGTRLTVT.

This clone is categorized as medium-sized. J is TRBJ1-2 and V is TRBV14; a weak D match, TRBD1 (5 bases). Trimming removed 1 base at V and 7 bases at J, with 16 bases between. The germline gives CDR1 SGHDN, CDR2 FVKESK. This CDR3 comprises 15 residues. CDR3: CASSQVTGVLVGYTF. DNA of the CDR3: TGTGCCAGCAGCCAAGTCACGGGGGTTCTGGTTGGCTACACCTTC.